This TCR beta chain came from a study of T cells after yellow fever vaccination. Production of TCR cDNA was by 5'RACE template switching, which also added a universal primer site and UMIs. TCRdb re-analysed the 5' RACE reads in MiXCR, keeping a single row per CDR3 protein. This sample yields fewer than 350,000 distinct CDR3 sequences, of which approximately 4.3% are seen a single time; roughly 21% belongs to the top ten. Concerning this clonotype: Its antigen is still unknown.

Findings and limits, study-wide: In post-booster samples, most primary-vaccination clones reappeared (approximately 97% CD4, over 70% CD8). The secondary T-cell response peaked on day 5, not day 15, but was weaker.

The length of the CDR3 is 16 residues. Germline V gene sequence: CDR1 SEHNR, CDR2 FQNEAQ (reference sequence). V gave up 1 base and J gave up 3 bases; unmatched junction bases: 7. The sequenced sample was PBMCs, obtained 15 days after the yellow fever booster vaccination. This chain uses TRBV7-9 with TRBJ2-3; the match to TRBD1 covers 7 bases. The clonotype originates from a man younger than 30 who received the YFV17D yellow fever vaccine. CDR3 protein: CASSLGGTGATDTQYF. As DNA, the CDR3 is TGTGCCAGCAGCTTAGGTGGTACAGGGGCAACAGATACGCAGTATTTT.